The 3 T cell receptor beta chains below were found in one sample sequenced in a study of tumor-infiltrating lymphocytes in primary liver carcinoma. With approximately 470 ng total RNA as template and a constant-region primer, TCR beta cDNA was made. Generation of the TCR beta libraries relied on three nested multiplex PCR rounds using slightly modified ARM-PCR. Primers for the first two PCR rounds were TRBV1-TRBV30 forward primers and a C-beta reverse primer (about 9 cycles per round). TCRdb processed the multiplex PCR reads anew with MiXCR; each CDR3 protein has one entry. The repertoire has about 74,000 distinct CDR3 sequences, 60% to 80% of them found once; the top ten carry 28%. The source material, 20-30 mg of unsorted bulk tissue, was used to co-extract RNA and DNA. The source material was liver tumor tissue from sampling region 4. The subset denotes: tumor region T4, right-lateral pole. The origin of the receptors is a man aged 40-55 years with primary liver carcinoma and hepatitis B virus infection.

V is TRBV6-2 or TRBV6-3 and J is TRBJ2-1; 8 nucleotides align to TRBD2. The length of the CDR3 is 14 residues. Per germline, CDR1 MNHEY and CDR2 SVGEGT. CDR3: CTVGISGAYNKQFF. Here the CDR3 DNA reads TGTACCGTCGGGATTAGCGGGGCCTATAATAAGCAGTTCTTC.

A word on this clonotype: A much larger clone lies one base from this, so it may be a read error. This chain joins TRBV11-1 and TRBJ2-1; D is unclear. V was pared by 4 bases and J by 6 bases, with 16 bases between. CDR3 size: 15 residues. Germline lookup yields CDR1 SGHAT and CDR2 FQDESV (reference sequence). The DNA for the CDR3 is TGTGCCAGCAGCTCGTTGTCGGACGCTAGCAATGAGCAGTTCTTC. Protein: CASSSLSDASNEQFF.

As for this clonotype: A read error may account for a junction end that differs from germline. The J gene is TRBJ1-1, the V gene TRBV11-2; D possibly corresponds to TRBD1 (5 bases). The germline V gene encodes CDR1 SGHAT and CDR2 FQNNGV. The CDR3 covers 13 residues. The CDR3 is CVSSIWTDIEAFF. DNA for the CDR3: TGTGTCAGCAGCATATGGACGGACATTGAAGCTTTCTTT.